This TCR beta chain was documented in a study of T cell changes during pregnancy in multiple sclerosis. Looked up from germline, CDR1 is SGHNT and CDR2 is YENEEA. Trimming removed 3 bases at V and 8 bases at J, with 10 bases between. CDR3 length equals 12 residues. Sequenced by immunoSEQ multiplex PCR; TCRdb stores in-frame clones only, minus some. This table has 35,000 to 45,000 clones, roughly 90% appearing once. The sequence was obtained from a female donor in good health, enrolled as a control in a pregnancy study. V and J are TRBV11-3 and TRBJ1-2, with D possibly TRBD1 on 5 matching bases. The specimen was peripheral blood, collected in the second trimester of pregnancy. DNA for the CDR3: TGTGCCAGCAGCTTGGGCAGGGAAGGCTACACCTTC. Translation gives CASSLGREGYTF.